The 30 T cell receptor beta chains presented below share a single source sample, sequenced in a study of shared clonotypes between healthy human individuals. CD45RO-negative, CCR7-positively selected cells formed the naive CD8 fraction, excluding terminally differentiated effector memory CD45RA+ cells. Some clones are missing from TCRdb's copy, which holds only in-frame ones; the method was immunoSEQ multiplex PCR. The repertoire holds around 1,900,000 clones, with about 94% as singletons. The material sequenced was naive CD8+ T cells from PBMCs. The receptors originated from a man between 18 and 35 years old in good health. Some clones in this sample may be carry-over from other donors' samples.

V and J are TRBV27 and TRBJ2-7, with 8 bases that match TRBD1. The CDR3 runs to 15 residues. Unmatched junction bases numbered 10, after V lost 6 bases and J lost 3 bases. Germline V gene sequence: CDR1 MNHEY, CDR2 SMNVEV (reference sequence). The CDR3 is CASRTRTGPFYEQYF. CDR3 bases: TGTGCCAGCAGAACCCGGACAGGGCCTTTCTACGAGCAGTACTTC.

V and J are TRBV28 and TRBJ1-1, with TRBD1 matching 7 bases. The V gene end was trimmed by 4 bases and the J gene end by 4 bases; junction bases not matched to a gene: 9. The germline V gene encodes CDR1 MDHEN and CDR2 SYDVKM. The CDR3 runs 15 residues. The CDR3 region has the DNA TGTGCCAGCAGTTCTAGGGGGCCTGGGGGCACTGAAGCTTTCTTT. Its protein product is CASSSRGPGGTEAFF.

The chain is built from TRBV5-6 and TRBJ2-5; D is perhaps TRBD2 (5 bases). Trimming left V 4 bases short and J 5 bases short, with 18 bases between. From germline, CDR1 is SGHDT and CDR2 YYEEEE. This CDR3 is built from 15 residues. CDR3 sequence: CASSLVAAPGETQYF. CDR3 sequence (DNA): TGTGCCAGCAGCCTCGTGGCGGCTCCGGGGGAGACCCAGTACTTC.

This chain connects TRBV9 to TRBJ2-7; 14 bases fit TRBD2. J was trimmed by 0 bases and V by 4 bases; bases with no gene match: 12. Germline CDR1 SGDLS, CDR2 YYNGEE. The CDR3 covers 19 residues. The CDR3, as DNA: TGTGCCAGCAGCCACCCCGGGACTAGCGGGAGTATCAGCTCCTACGAGCAGTACTTC. Protein sequence: CASSHPGTSGSISSYEQYF.

Written as DNA, the CDR3 is TGCGCCAGCAGCCAAGAGGGACAGGGATTCAACGAGCAGTACTTC. Encoded protein: CASSQEGQGFNEQYF. The V gene is TRBV4-1, the J gene TRBJ2-7; TRBD1 matches 9 bases. The length of the CDR3 is 15 residues. From germline, CDR1 is MGHRA and CDR2 YSYEKL. J gave up 5 bases and V 0 bases, and 5 bases lay outside the gene matches.

CDR3 coding DNA: TGTGCCAGCAGCCGGGGACAGGGGGCGCAGGGTGGCTACACCTTC. It codes for CASSRGQGAQGGYTF. The V call is TRBV5-5, the J call TRBJ1-2, with TRBD1 matching over 12 bases. The V segment lost 4 bases and the J segment 7 bases; nucleotides outside the gene matches: 8. CDR1 SGHKS and CDR2 YYEKEE come from the germline V gene (reference sequence). The CDR3 has 15 residues.

This CDR3 reads CASSLLGDQETQYF. DNA of the CDR3: TGCGCCAGCAGCTTGCTAGGGGACCAAGAGACCCAGTACTTC. V and J are TRBV5-1 and TRBJ2-5; possible D gene TRBD1, 5 bases. The germline V gene encodes CDR1 SGHRS and CDR2 YFSETQ. The CDR3 totals 14 residues. V was clipped by 1 base and J by 0 bases, with 7 bases between them.

The chain carries TRBV4-1 and TRBJ2-1; unclear D gene. From germline, CDR1 is MGHRA and CDR2 YSYEKL. CDR3 length: 13 amino acids. V shed 2 bases and J shed 8 bases, with 10 bases lying between them. The CDR3 here is CASSQPLGDEQFF. For the CDR3, the DNA is TGCGCCAGCAGCCAACCTCTGGGCGATGAGCAGTTCTTC.

This rearrangement joins TRBV30 to TRBJ2-7; 10 nucleotides agree with TRBD2. The trim removed 0 bases at V and 4 bases at J, leaving 6 bases unmatched. The CDR3 contains 15 residues. The V gene's germline CDR1 is GTSNPN and CDR2 SVGIG (reference sequence). The CDR3 DNA reads as TGTGCCTGGAGTGTACTACAGCGGGAGGGATACGAGCAGTACTTC. This codes for CAWSVLQREGYEQYF.

The gene calls are TRBV5-1 and TRBJ2-7, with 7 nucleotides matching TRBD1. The CDR3 has 14 amino acids. The germline V gene has CDR1 SGHRS and CDR2 YFSETQ. Unmatched junction bases numbered 4, after V lost 4 bases and J lost 0 bases. CDR3 loop: CASSTRDSSYEQYF. In DNA form, the CDR3 reads TGCGCCAGCAGCACCCGGGACAGCTCCTACGAGCAGTACTTC. Based on the CDR3 plus reference TRBV5-1 and TRBJ2-7, the full variable domain is KAGVTQTPRYLIKTRGQQVTLSCSPISGHRSVSWYQQTPGQGLQFLFEYFSETQRNKGNFPGRFSGRQFSNSRSEMNVSTLELGDSALYLCASSTRDSSYEQYFGPGTRLTVT.

This chain connects TRBV28 to TRBJ1-1, with D unresolved. Between the trimmed V and J ends, which lost 6 bases and 2 bases, there was a span of 7 bases. Germline CDR1 reads MDHEN; CDR2 reads SYDVKM. This CDR3 contains 12 residues. The CDR3 DNA is TGTGCCAGCAGAACACTTAACACTGAAGCTTTCTTT. This translates into CASRTLNTEAFF.

The rearrangement joins TRBV9 to TRBJ1-5; D gene ambiguous. Trimming stripped 7 bases from V and 4 bases from J, with 9 bases between. This CDR3 is 12 amino acids long. The germline CDR1 and CDR2 sequences are SGDLS and YYNGEE. The CDR3 loop is CASGVGNQPQHF. CDR3 nucleotide sequence: TGTGCCAGCGGGGTCGGAAATCAGCCCCAGCATTTT.

This rearrangement joins TRBV6-1 to TRBJ2-2; D unresolved. The germline CDR1 and CDR2 sequences are MNHNS and SASEGT. This CDR3 region has 15 residues. Trimming left V 2 bases short and J 6 bases short, with 13 bases between. CDR3: CASSERIVNPGELFF. The CDR3 DNA is TGTGCCAGCAGTGAAAGAATTGTAAATCCCGGGGAGCTGTTTTTT.

The chain recombines TRBV28 with TRBJ1-3, with a tentative D call TRBD1 (5 bases). The CDR3 length is 14 residues. Germline CDR1 is MDHEN and CDR2 is SYDVKM. V lost 3 bases and J lost 4, with 10 bases in between. Here the CDR3 DNA reads TGTGCCAGCAGTTTCTACGGGGACGGAAACACCATATATTTT. Amino acids: CASSFYGDGNTIYF. Full variable domain (outside the CDR3, taken from reference TRBV28 and TRBJ1-3): DVKVTQSSRYLVKRTGEKVFLECVQDMDHENMFWYRQDPGLGLRLIYFSYDVKMKEKGDIPEGYSVSREKKERFSLILESASTNQTSMYLCASSFYGDGNTIYFGEGSWLTVV.

The rearrangement joins TRBV15 to TRBJ2-7, with 13 bases lining up with TRBD2. In germline, CDR1 is LNHNV, CDR2 YYDKDF (reference sequence). The CDR3 runs to 17 residues. Trimming removed 7 bases from V and 0 bases from J; junction bases left unmatched: 9. The CDR3 region is CATKAGTSGASSYEQYF. CDR3 nucleotides: TGTGCCACCAAGGCCGGGACTAGCGGGGCAAGCTCCTACGAGCAGTACTTC.

The J gene is TRBJ2-3, the V gene TRBV9, with 8 bases fitting TRBD2. Germline V lookup: CDR1 SGDLS, CDR2 YYNGEE. The CDR3 has 16 amino acids. V dropped 1 base and J dropped 2; count of bases not matched to a gene: 6. DNA of the CDR3: TGTGCCAGCAGCGTACGTCCTAGCGGGTACACAGATACGCAGTATTTT. This sequence encodes CASSVRPSGYTDTQYF.

The chain employs TRBV11-2 and TRBJ2-5; no clear D gene. Matching the DNA end better, TRBJ2-7 makes the J call doubtful. Germline V gene sequence: CDR1 SGHAT, CDR2 FQNNGV. This CDR3 spans 12 amino acids. The CDR3 coding sequence is TGTGCCAGCAGCTTATCGGCGCACGAGCAGTACTTC. It encodes CASSLSAHEQYF.

The genes are TRBV7-8 and TRBJ2-5; 9 bases fit TRBD1. Unmatched junction bases numbered 12, after V lost 5 bases and J lost 2 bases. The CDR3 has 17 residues. Germline V gives CDR1 SGHVS, CDR2 FQNEAQ. DNA of the CDR3: TGTGCCAGCAGCCTACCTATAAGGGACAGGGCTCAAGAGACCCAGTACTTC. It codes for CASSLPIRDRAQETQYF.

The V gene is TRBV14, the J gene TRBJ2-3; no reliable D call. From germline, CDR1 is SGHDN and CDR2 FVKESK. Trimming removed 0 bases from V and 4 bases from J, with 5 bases in between. The CDR3 is 13 amino acids. The CDR3 sequence: CASSQEAADTQYF. The CDR3 DNA sequence: TGTGCCAGCAGCCAAGAGGCTGCAGATACGCAGTATTTT.

The V gene is TRBV9, the J gene TRBJ2-7, with 8 bases matching TRBD2. The germline gives CDR1 SGDLS, CDR2 YYNGEE. V was pared by 0 bases and J by 5 bases, with 13 bases of the junction left unmatched. This CDR3 has 17 amino acids. In nucleotides, the CDR3 is TGTGCCAGCAGCGTAGGACCCCCCGAGCGGGGGTTCCACGAGCAGTACTTC. Its translation: CASSVGPPERGFHEQYF.

The chain joins TRBV28 to TRBJ1-5; D possibly corresponds to TRBD1 (5 bases). There are 16 residues in the CDR3. The germline V gene has CDR1 MDHEN and CDR2 SYDVKM. Between the trimmed V and J ends, which lost 4 bases and 3 bases, there was a span of 16 bases. This CDR3 reads CASSSGRYRYNQPQHF. The DNA of the CDR3 is TGTGCCAGCAGTTCAGGGCGGTATCGGTACAATCAGCCCCAGCATTTT.

CDR3 amino acids: CASSYWGGDTQYF. CDR3 in DNA: TGTGCCAGCAGTTACTGGGGGGGAGATACGCAGTATTTT. The chain employs TRBV6-6 and TRBJ2-3, with 7 positions matching TRBD2. Trimming at V came to 1 base and at J to 5 bases, leaving 0 bases not matched to a gene. Germline values: CDR1 MNHNY, CDR2 SVGAGI (reference sequence). The CDR3 spans 13 residues.

The J gene is TRBJ2-5, the V gene TRBV4-3; 7 bases map to TRBD2. The J segment lost 2 bases and the V segment lost 0 bases, leaving 12 bases of the junction unmatched. From germline, CDR1 is LGHNA and CDR2 YSLEER. This CDR3 contains 18 residues. The CDR3 loop reads CASSQDNWAASGQETQYF. In DNA form, the CDR3 reads TGCGCCAGCAGCCAAGATAACTGGGCGGCTAGCGGTCAAGAGACCCAGTACTTC.

The chain uses TRBV7-6 and TRBJ1-4, with a tentative D call TRBD1 (6 bases). Trimming pared 4 bases from V and 8 bases from J, leaving 14 bases between. Germline loops: CDR1 SGHVS, CDR2 FNYEAQ. This CDR3 has 14 residues. The CDR3 nucleotides read TGTGCCAGCAGCTGGGGGCCAGGGAGCGAAAAACTGTTTTTT. Translating it yields CASSWGPGSEKLFF.

The V gene is TRBV2, the J gene TRBJ2-7, with 8 bases fitting TRBD2. The trim removed 3 bases at V and 0 bases at J, leaving 4 bases unmatched. The CDR3 spans 15 residues. From germline, CDR1 is SNHLY and CDR2 FYNNEI. For the CDR3, the DNA is TGTGCCAGCAGTGAGGTCGGGGGGGTCTCCTACGAGCAGTACTTC. Residues: CASSEVGGVSYEQYF. The full variable domain, with the rest looked up from reference TRBV2 and TRBJ2-7, is EPEVTQTPSHQVTQMGQEVILRCVPISNHLYFYWYRQILGQKVEFLVSFYNNEISEKSEIFDDQFSVERPDGSNFTLKIRSTKLEDSAMYFCASSEVGGVSYEQYFGPGTRLTVT.

This chain links TRBV19 with TRBJ2-5; 8 bases match TRBD2. V trimming: 7 bases; J trimming: 9 bases; junction bases outside the gene matches: 10. This CDR3 region has 13 residues. The germline gives CDR1 LNHDA, CDR2 SQIVND (reference sequence). The CDR3: CASTGGDDWAQYF. The CDR3 DNA follows: TGTGCCAGTACCGGGGGGGATGACTGGGCCCAGTACTTC.

The J gene is TRBJ2-7, the V gene TRBV4-1, with TRBD1 matching over 8 bases. The CDR3 length is 15 residues. The germline CDR1 and CDR2 sequences are MGHRA and YSYEKL. The V segment lost 6 bases and the J segment 1 base; nucleotides outside the gene matches: 8. DNA for the CDR3: TGCGCCAGCAGATTTGTGGGACAGGAGTCCTACGAGCAGTACTTC. Translating it yields CASRFVGQESYEQYF.

CDR3 nucleotides: TGTGCCAGCGAGGACAGACCAAATGAAAAACTGTTTTTT. Amino acid sequence: CASEDRPNEKLFF. The V call is TRBV2, the J call TRBJ1-4; a weak D match, TRBD1 (6 bases). With 8 bases removed from V and 5 bases from J, the gap between germline ends came to 12 bases. The CDR3 totals 13 residues. The germline V gene encodes CDR1 SNHLY and CDR2 FYNNEI.

With respect to this clone: The sample carries other DNA sequences with the same CDR3. The chain is built from TRBV27 and TRBJ2-7; 11 bases agree with TRBD2. Germline assignment: CDR1 MNHEY and CDR2 SMNVEV (reference sequence). This CDR3 comprises 15 residues. Trimming cost V 5 bases and J 2 bases; bases outside gene matches: 5. CDR3 in amino acids: CASSLRGLAAYEQYF. The DNA of the CDR3 is TGTGCCAGCAGTCTCCGGGGACTAGCGGCCTACGAGCAGTACTTC.

J is TRBJ2-6 and V is TRBV19, with D unclear. The CDR3 runs to 14 residues. Trimming stripped 3 bases from V and 4 bases from J, with 7 bases between. Germline loops: CDR1 LNHDA, CDR2 SQIVND (reference sequence). CDR3 residues: CASSIPLGANVLTF. As DNA, the CDR3 is TGTGCCAGTAGTATCCCCCTCGGGGCCAACGTCCTGACTTTC.